The 8 T cell receptor beta chains presented below share a single source sample, sequenced in a study of Graves' ophthalmopathy and Graves' hyperthyroidism. Investigators amplified TCR beta CDR3 regions from RNA transcripts. RT-PCR was first run with HTBI primers, then multiplex PCR in a second round. One entry per CDR3 protein, called by TCRdb with MiXCR from the multiplex PCR reads. Found here are approximately 330,000 distinct CDR3 sequences, 15% to 20% of them singletons; the top ten hold 12%. Source material: peripheral blood. All receptors derive from an adult man with Graves' ophthalmopathy.

The sample holds many counts of this clonotype. The J gene is TRBJ1-1, the V gene TRBV18; D call uncertain. CDR1 is KGHSH, CDR2 LQKENI, per germline. V was trimmed by 3 bases and J by 0 bases, leaving 11 bases between them. There are 15 residues in the CDR3. This chain's CDR3 is CASSPPSFMNTEAFF. CDR3 nucleotide sequence: TGTGCCAGCTCACCGCCCAGCTTCATGAACACTGAAGCTTTCTTT.

This clonotype was detected ten times or more. The chain recombines TRBV6-1 with TRBJ1-3; the match to TRBD1 covers 10 bases. J gave up 4 bases and V 1 base, and 4 bases lay outside the gene matches. Germline CDR1 and CDR2: MNHNS and SASEGT. CDR3 length: 16 residues. The CDR3 region has the DNA TGTGCCAGCAGTGAAGTAGACAGGGGGCCGGGAAACACCATATATTTT. Translated: CASSEVDRGPGNTIYF.

The sample holds many counts of this clonotype. The chain combines TRBV12-3 or TRBV12-4 with TRBJ1-2; 7 bases line up with TRBD1. CDR3 length: 13 amino acids. V lost 6 bases to trimming and J lost 6 bases; unmatched junction nucleotides: 7. In DNA, the CDR3 is TGTGCCAGCAGGCCCGACAGGGTTCATGGCTACACCTTC. It specifies CASRPDRVHGYTF.

There are many counts of this clonotype. The V call is TRBV2, the J call TRBJ2-5, with TRBD2 matching over 14 bases. The CDR3 sequence is 15 residues long. J gave up 4 bases and V 6 bases, and 4 bases lay outside the gene matches. CDR1 is SNHLY and CDR2 is FYNNEI in the germline V gene. CDR3 residues: CASRGTSGRPETQYF. CDR3 nucleotide sequence: TGTGCCAGCAGGGGGACTAGCGGGAGACCAGAGACCCAGTACTTC.

This clonotype appeared many times. The gene calls are TRBV7-9 and TRBJ2-7; TRBD2 is a possible D gene (5 bases). The germline V gene encodes CDR1 SEHNR and CDR2 FQNEAQ (reference sequence). The CDR3 is 13 residues long. V lost 5 bases and J 3 bases, leaving 11 bases between the germline ends. The CDR3 DNA reads as TGTGCCAGCAGCCTTCAGCGGAACTACGAGCAGTACTTC. Its translation is CASSLQRNYEQYF.

This clonotype showed up many times. The V gene is TRBV7-9, the J gene TRBJ2-5; TRBD2 matches at 7 bases. The V and J ends lost 3 bases and 7 bases, in that order; junction bases with no gene match: 11. Looked up from germline, CDR1 is SEHNR and CDR2 is FQNEAQ (reference sequence). The CDR3 has 15 residues. CDR3 coding DNA: TGTGCCAGCAGCTTGAGGGACTACGATCCAGGGACCCAGTACTTC. Encoded protein: CASSLRDYDPGTQYF.

At least ten counts were recorded for this clonotype. The chain uses TRBV10-3 and TRBJ1-1; 9 nucleotides align to TRBD1. Germline lookup yields CDR1 ENHRY and CDR2 SYGVKD. This CDR3 has 14 amino acids. The V and J ends lost 4 bases and 5 bases, in that order; junction bases with no gene match: 5. The chain's CDR3 is CAISGTGEATEAFF. The CDR3 DNA sequence: TGTGCCATCAGTGGGACAGGGGAGGCGACTGAAGCTTTCTTT.

This clonotype was counted ten times or more. The CDR3 region is CASSSADLNTGELFF. The CDR3 nucleotides are TGTGCCAGCAGCTCAGCAGACCTGAACACCGGGGAGCTGTTTTTT. The gene calls are TRBV7-9 and TRBJ2-2; D unresolved. Germline lookup yields CDR1 SEHNR and CDR2 FQNEAQ (reference sequence). CDR3 length: 15 residues. Trimming cost V 4 bases and J 1 base, with 10 bases left between them.